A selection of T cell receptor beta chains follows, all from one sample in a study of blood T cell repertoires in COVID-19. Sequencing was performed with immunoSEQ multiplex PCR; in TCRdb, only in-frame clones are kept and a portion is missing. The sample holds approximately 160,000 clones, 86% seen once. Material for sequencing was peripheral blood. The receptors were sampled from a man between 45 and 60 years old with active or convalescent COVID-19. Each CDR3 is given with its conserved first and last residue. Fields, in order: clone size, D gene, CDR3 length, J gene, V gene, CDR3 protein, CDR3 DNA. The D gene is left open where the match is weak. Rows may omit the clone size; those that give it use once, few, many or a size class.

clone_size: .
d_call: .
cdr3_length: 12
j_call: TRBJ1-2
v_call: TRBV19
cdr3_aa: CASSIGGNGYTF
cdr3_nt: TGTGCCAGTAGTATAGGGGGCAATGGCTACACCTTC

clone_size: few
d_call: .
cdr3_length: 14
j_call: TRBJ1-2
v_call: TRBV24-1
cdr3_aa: CATSDGTRVDGYTF
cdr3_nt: TGTGCCACCAGTGATGGGACAAGGGTTGATGGCTACACCTTC

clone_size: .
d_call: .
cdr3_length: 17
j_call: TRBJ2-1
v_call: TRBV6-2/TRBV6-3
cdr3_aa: CASSDFGLTLPAGEQFF
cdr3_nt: TGTGCCAGCAGTGACTTTGGACTGACGTTGCCTGCGGGGGAGCAGTTCTTC

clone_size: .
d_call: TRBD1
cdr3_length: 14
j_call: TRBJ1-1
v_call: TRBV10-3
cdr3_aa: CAITKTGADTEAFF
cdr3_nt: TGTGCCATCACTAAGACAGGGGCGGACACTGAAGCTTTCTTT

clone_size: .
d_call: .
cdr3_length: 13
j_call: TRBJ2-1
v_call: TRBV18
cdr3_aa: CASSPLAAGEQFF
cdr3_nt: TGTGCCAGCTCACCCCTGGCTGCAGGCGAGCAGTTCTTC

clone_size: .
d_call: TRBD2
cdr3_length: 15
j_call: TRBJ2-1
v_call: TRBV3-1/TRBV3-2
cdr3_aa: CASSPVGGAYNEQFF
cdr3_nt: TGTGCCAGCAGCCCTGTTGGGGGGGCCTACAATGAGCAGTTCTTC

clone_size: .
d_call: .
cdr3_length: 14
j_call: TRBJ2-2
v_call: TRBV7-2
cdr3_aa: CASSLWANTGELFF
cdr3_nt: TGTGCCAGCAGCTTGTGGGCCAACACCGGGGAGCTGTTTTTT

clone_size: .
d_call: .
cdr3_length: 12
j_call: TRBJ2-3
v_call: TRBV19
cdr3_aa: CASSPHTDTQYF
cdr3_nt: TGTGCCAGTAGTCCCCACACAGATACGCAGTATTTT

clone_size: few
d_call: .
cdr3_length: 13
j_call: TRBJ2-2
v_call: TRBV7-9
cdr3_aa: CASSLLVDGELFF
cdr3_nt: TGTGCCAGCAGTCTACTAGTGGACGGGGAGCTGTTTTTT

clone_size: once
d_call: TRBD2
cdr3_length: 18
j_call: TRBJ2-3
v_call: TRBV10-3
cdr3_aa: CAISEGTSGSLRTDTQYF
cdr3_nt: TGTGCCATCAGTGAAGGGACTAGCGGGAGTCTGAGGACAGATACGCAGTATTTT

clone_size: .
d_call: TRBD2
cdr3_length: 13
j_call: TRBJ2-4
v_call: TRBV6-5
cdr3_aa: CASSYGAGGSAYF
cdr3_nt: TGTGCCAGCAGTTACGGAGCGGGAGGGTCGGCATACTTC

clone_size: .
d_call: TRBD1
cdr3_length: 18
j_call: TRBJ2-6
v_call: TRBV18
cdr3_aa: CASSPLGTAMSGANVLTF
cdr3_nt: TGTGCCAGCTCACCACTTGGGACAGCTATGTCTGGGGCCAACGTCCTGACTTTC

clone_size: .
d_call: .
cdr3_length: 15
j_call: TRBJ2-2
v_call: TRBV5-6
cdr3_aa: CASSSVGQNTGELFF
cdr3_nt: TGTGCCAGCAGCTCCGTCGGTCAGAACACCGGGGAGCTGTTTTTT

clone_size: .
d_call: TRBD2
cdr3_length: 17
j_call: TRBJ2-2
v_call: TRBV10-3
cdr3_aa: CATSFSIAGANTGELFF
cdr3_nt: TGTGCCACCTCATTTTCGATAGCGGGGGCGAACACCGGGGAGCTGTTTTTT

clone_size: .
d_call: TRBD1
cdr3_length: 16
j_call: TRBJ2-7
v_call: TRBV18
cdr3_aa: CASSPRTGTGPYEQYF
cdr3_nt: TGTGCCAGCTCACCCCGGACCGGGACAGGGCCCTACGAGCAGTACTTC

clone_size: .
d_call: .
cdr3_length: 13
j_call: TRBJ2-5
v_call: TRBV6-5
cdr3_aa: CASRPPGAGTQYF
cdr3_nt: TGTGCCAGCAGGCCTCCGGGAGCGGGGACCCAGTACTTC

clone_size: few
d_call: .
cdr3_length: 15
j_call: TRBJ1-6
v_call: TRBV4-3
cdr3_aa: CASSQGSLYNSPLHF
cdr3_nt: TGCGCCAGCAGCCAAGGTTCACTCTATAATTCACCCCTCCACTTT

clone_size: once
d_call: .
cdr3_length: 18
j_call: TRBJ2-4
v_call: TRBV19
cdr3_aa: CASSNLELSSLAKNIQYF
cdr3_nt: TGTGCCAGTAGTAACCTTGAGTTGTCGAGCCTAGCCAAAAACATTCAGTACTTC

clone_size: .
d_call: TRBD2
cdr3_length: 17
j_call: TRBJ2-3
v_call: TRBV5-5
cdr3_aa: CASSPGEGPAGVNTQYF
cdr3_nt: TGTGCCAGCAGCCCCGGAGAGGGTCCAGCGGGAGTAAATACGCAGTATTTT

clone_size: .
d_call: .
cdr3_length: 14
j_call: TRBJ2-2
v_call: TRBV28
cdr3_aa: CASSLGGWTGELFF
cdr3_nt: TGTGCCAGCAGTTTAGGGGGGTGGACCGGGGAGCTGTTTTTT

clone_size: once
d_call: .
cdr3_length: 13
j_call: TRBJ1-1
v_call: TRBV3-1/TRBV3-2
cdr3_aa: CASSQRDTTEAFF
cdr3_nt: TGTGCCAGCAGCCAAAGAGATACCACTGAAGCTTTCTTT

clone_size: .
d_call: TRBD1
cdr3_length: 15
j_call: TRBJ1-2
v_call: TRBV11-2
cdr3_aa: CASSLTGGNDYGYTF
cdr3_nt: TGTGCCAGCAGCTTGACAGGGGGCAACGACTATGGCTACACCTTC

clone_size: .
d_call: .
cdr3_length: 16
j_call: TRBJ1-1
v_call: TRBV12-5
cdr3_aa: CASGFLGRAADTEAFF
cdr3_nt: TGTGCTAGTGGTTTTCTCGGCAGGGCAGCTGACACTGAAGCTTTCTTT

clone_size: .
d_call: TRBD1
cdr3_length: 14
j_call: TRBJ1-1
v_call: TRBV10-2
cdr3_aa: CASRISGGNTEAFF
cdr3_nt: TGCGCCAGCAGAATATCAGGGGGGAACACTGAAGCTTTCTTT

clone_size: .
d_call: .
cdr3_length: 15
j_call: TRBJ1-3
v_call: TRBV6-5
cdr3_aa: CASRTETGSGNTIYF
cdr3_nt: TGTGCCAGCAGAACTGAGACAGGCTCTGGAAACACCATATATTTT

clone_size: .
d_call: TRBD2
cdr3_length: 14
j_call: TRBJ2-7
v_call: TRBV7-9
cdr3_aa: CASSLAGRAGWQYF
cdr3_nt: TGTGCCAGCAGCTTAGCCGGGAGGGCAGGGTGGCAGTACTTC

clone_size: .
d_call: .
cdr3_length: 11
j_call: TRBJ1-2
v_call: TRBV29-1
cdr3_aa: CSVDWAGGYTF
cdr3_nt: TGCAGCGTTGATTGGGCAGGGGGCTACACCTTC

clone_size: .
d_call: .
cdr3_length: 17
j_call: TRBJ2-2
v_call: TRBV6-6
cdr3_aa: CASSPAGRQGRAGELFF
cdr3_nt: TGTGCCAGCAGTCCCGCCGGACGCCAGGGGAGGGCCGGGGAGCTGTTTTTT

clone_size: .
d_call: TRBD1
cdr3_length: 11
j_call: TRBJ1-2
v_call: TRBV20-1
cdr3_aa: CSAGTGSGYTF
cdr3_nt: TGCAGTGCCGGGACAGGGAGTGGCTACACCTTC

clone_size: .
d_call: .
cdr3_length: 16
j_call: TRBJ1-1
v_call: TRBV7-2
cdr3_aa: CASSLGRAGGNTEAFF
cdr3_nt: TGTGCCAGCAGCTTAGGCAGGGCGGGGGGCAACACTGAAGCTTTCTTT

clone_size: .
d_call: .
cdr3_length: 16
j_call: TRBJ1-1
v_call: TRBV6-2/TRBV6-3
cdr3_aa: CASSYVRAPAGTEAFF
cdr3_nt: TGTGCCAGCAGTTACGTAAGGGCTCCGGCGGGCACTGAAGCTTTCTTT

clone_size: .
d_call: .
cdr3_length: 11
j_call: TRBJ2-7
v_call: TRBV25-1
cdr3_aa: CASCAAYEQYF
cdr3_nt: TGTGCCAGCTGTGCCGCCTACGAGCAGTACTTC

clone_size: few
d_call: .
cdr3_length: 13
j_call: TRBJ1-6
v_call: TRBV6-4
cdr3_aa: CASSDTGNSPLHF
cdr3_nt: TGTGCCAGCAGTGACACAGGGAATTCACCCCTCCACTTT

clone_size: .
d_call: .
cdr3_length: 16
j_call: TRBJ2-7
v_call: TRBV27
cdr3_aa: CASSLDGLALVGEQYF
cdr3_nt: TGTGCCAGCAGTTTAGATGGATTAGCGCTGGTCGGAGAGCAGTACTTC

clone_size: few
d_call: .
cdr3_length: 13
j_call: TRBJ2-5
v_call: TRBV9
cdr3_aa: CASSVTGRETQYF
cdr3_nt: TGTGCCAGCAGCGTCACAGGGCGAGAGACCCAGTACTTC